Following are 24 T cell receptor beta chains from one sample sequenced in a study of a mutant IDH1 vaccine in newly diagnosed glioma. Method: immunoSEQ multiplex PCR; TCRdb's copy keeps in-frame clones and lacks some. The table has more than 35,000 clones, about four fifths seen once; the top ten hold approximately 4.7%. Their cognate antigens are unknown. Time point reported: week 35, safety follow-up. Topical imiquimod accompanied each vaccine dose, which consisted of 300 ug of mutant IDH1 20-mer peptide. The specimen was PBMCs, collected from a glioma patient whose treatment included an IDH1 peptide vaccine. The receptors were sampled from a woman aged 35 to 49 with glioma. Some clones in this sample may be carry-over from other donors' samples.

The chain employs TRBV28 and TRBJ2-7, with 7 nucleotides matching TRBD2. V dropped 5 bases and J dropped 4; count of bases not matched to a gene: 11. CDR3 length: 15 amino acids. Germline loops: CDR1 MDHEN, CDR2 SYDVKM. The CDR3: CASSATGGSRYEQYF. CDR3 DNA sequence: TGTGCCAGCAGTGCGACCGGCGGGAGTAGGTACGAGCAGTACTTC.

The chain is built from TRBV28 and TRBJ2-2; TRBD2 aligns across 12 bases. The CDR3 runs 16 residues. Germline V gene data show CDR1 as MDHEN and CDR2 as SYDVKM. V was clipped by 4 bases and J by 1 base; unmatched bases: 1. CDR3 sequence: CASSSTSGRNTGELFF. CDR3 DNA sequence: TGTGCCAGCAGTTCGACTAGCGGGAGGAACACCGGGGAGCTGTTTTTT.

The gene calls are TRBV29-1 and TRBJ1-2; perhaps TRBD1 as D (5 bases). Germline CDR1 reads SQVTM; CDR2 reads ANQGSEA. Trimming cost V 7 bases and J 5 bases, with 20 bases left between them. The length of the CDR3 is 14 residues. CDR3 sequence (DNA): TGCAGCGCAAGGGGTGGGGCGATTAGGTATGGCTACACCTTC. Amino acids: CSARGGAIRYGYTF.

This chain connects TRBV14 to TRBJ1-2; a possible D gene is TRBD1 (6 bases). This CDR3 region has 14 residues. V was shortened by 2 bases and J by 8 bases, with 15 bases between the two germline ends. In germline, CDR1 is SGHDN, CDR2 FVKESK. CDR3 in DNA: TGTGCCAGCAGCCAATCTGAGTGGACAGCCGGCTACACCTTC. It translates to CASSQSEWTAGYTF. Drawing the rest from reference TRBV14 and TRBJ1-2, the complete variable domain is EAGVTQFPSHSVIEKGQTVTLRCDPISGHDNLYWYRRVMGKEIKFLLHFVKESKQDESGMPNNRFLAERTGGTYSTLKVQPAELEDSGVYFCASSQSEWTAGYTFGSGTRLTVV.

The chain couples TRBV2 to TRBJ2-3; no clear D. V was pared by 6 bases and J by 0 bases, with 4 bases between. Germline-derived CDR1 and CDR2 are SNHLY and FYNNEI. The CDR3 has 12 amino acids. The chain's CDR3 is CASSPSTDTQYF. CDR3 coding DNA: TGTGCCAGCAGCCCAAGCACAGATACGCAGTATTTT.

The chain joins TRBV5-8 to TRBJ2-7; D tentatively reads TRBD1 or TRBD2 (5 bases each). Trimming removed 1 base from V and 6 bases from J, with 11 bases in between. In germline, CDR1 is SGHTS, CDR2 YDEGEE. This CDR3 is built from 13 residues. The CDR3: CASSLNRRSEQYF. The CDR3 DNA is TGTGCCAGCAGCTTGAACAGGAGGTCCGAGCAGTACTTC.

CDR3 DNA: TGCAGTGCTTGGGGAGTGGAGACCCAGTACTTC. Protein: CSAWGVETQYF. The V call is TRBV20-1, the J call TRBJ2-5, with D possibly matching TRBD2 (5 bases). The V end lost 5 bases, the J end lost 5 bases, and 9 bases lay between the germline ends. Per the germline V gene, CDR1 is DFQATT and CDR2 is SNEGSKA (reference sequence). CDR3 size: 11 residues.

The chain employs TRBV19 and TRBJ1-3; tentative D call: TRBD1 (5 bases). This CDR3 has 13 amino acids. CDR1 and CDR2 (germline): LNHDA, SQIVND (reference sequence). V was shortened by 8 bases and J by 2 bases, with 10 bases between the two germline ends. The DNA of the CDR3 is TGTGCCAGTTCAGGGACCCCTGGAAACACCATATATTTT. This codes for CASSGTPGNTIYF.

V and J are TRBV7-2 and TRBJ1-5; no firm D call. Trimming left V 2 bases short and J 5 bases short, with 10 bases between. Germline V lookup: CDR1 SGHTA, CDR2 FQGNSA. The CDR3 is 14 amino acids. The CDR3 coding sequence is TGTGCCAGCAGCTTATTGTACGTGGATCAGCCCCAGCATTTT. It translates to CASSLLYVDQPQHF.

This clone has just one count. The V call is TRBV5-4, the J call TRBJ2-1; 7 bases line up with TRBD2. The CDR3 is 15 residues long. V shed 2 bases and J 8 bases; nucleotides not matched to a gene: 10. The V gene's germline CDR1 is SGHNT and CDR2 YYREEE (reference sequence). The CDR3 DNA reads TGTGCCAGCAGCTTACAGTTGGCGGGAGCAGATGAGCAGTTCTTC. Translation: CASSLQLAGADEQFF.

The chain recombines TRBV25-1 with TRBJ2-1; D may be TRBD2 (5 bases). The V end lost 3 bases, the J end lost 4 bases, and 16 bases lay between the germline ends. The CDR3 extends over 16 amino acids. Germline CDR1 is MGHDK and CDR2 is SYGVNS. Here the CDR3 reads CASSDGRTSGYNEQFF. The CDR3, as DNA: TGTGCCAGCAGTGATGGCAGAACTAGTGGGTACAATGAGCAGTTCTTC.

V is TRBV29-1 and J is TRBJ1-1; D is undetermined. The CDR3 totals 14 residues. Germline V lookup: CDR1 SQVTM, CDR2 ANQGSEA. Trimming pared 6 bases from V and 0 bases from J, leaving 14 bases between. The CDR3 nucleotides read TGCAGCGTAAACGGACGGAGCGTGAACACTGAAGCTTTCTTT. Translation: CSVNGRSVNTEAFF.

About this clone: The same CDR3 is also encoded by other DNA sequences in this sample. The chain has TRBV7-2 and TRBJ2-5; a possible D gene is TRBD2 (6 bases). The germline V and J ends were trimmed by 5 bases and 5 bases, with 21 bases remaining between them. Germline-derived CDR1 and CDR2 are SGHTA and FQGNSA. The CDR3 loop spans 16 amino acids. The chain's CDR3 is CASSLMRYGEAETQYF. For the CDR3, the DNA is TGTGCCAGCAGCCTCATGCGTTACGGGGAGGCCGAGACCCAGTACTTC.

The rearrangement links TRBV5-5 to TRBJ2-7; TRBD1 aligns across 8 bases. This CDR3 is built from 15 residues. Germline V gives CDR1 SGHKS, CDR2 YYEKEE (reference sequence). The trim removed 4 bases at V and 0 bases at J, leaving 6 bases unmatched. CDR3 nucleotide sequence: TGTGCCAGCAGCCAGGGTGGGACAGGCTCCTACGAGCAGTACTTC. This encodes CASSQGGTGSYEQYF.

A few counts support this clone. The genes are TRBV2 and TRBJ1-5; 7 bases are shared with TRBD1. After removal of 5 bases from V and 7 bases from J, the junction contained 14 bases not matched to a gene. From germline, CDR1 is SNHLY and CDR2 FYNNEI. There are 16 residues in the CDR3. CDR3 bases: TGTGCCAGCAGTAGGTTGAGACAGGGAGGAAGGCAGCCCCAGCATTTT. It yields the protein CASSRLRQGGRQPQHF.

The chain joins TRBV15 to TRBJ2-7; D unresolved. Trimming stripped 9 bases from V and 4 bases from J, with 16 bases between. Germline assignment: CDR1 LNHNV and CDR2 YYDKDF (reference sequence). The CDR3 spans 13 residues. The CDR3 nucleotides read TGTGCCACGGGAAGGGATAAGGGATACGAGCAGTACTTC. This codes for CATGRDKGYEQYF.

J is TRBJ2-2 and V is TRBV7-9; the D call may be TRBD1 or TRBD2 (5 bases each). This CDR3 has 13 amino acids. The V gene lost 11 bases and the J gene lost 1 base, with 11 bases spanning the gap. CDR1 is SEHNR, CDR2 FQNEAQ, per germline (reference sequence). The CDR3 region has the DNA TGTGCCCCCGGGACGGAGAACACCGGGGAGCTGTTTTTT. Protein: CAPGTENTGELFF.

This rearrangement joins TRBV7-8 to TRBJ1-3; D not resolved. Trimming pared 4 bases from V and 5 bases from J, leaving 18 bases between. Looked up from germline, CDR1 is SGHVS and CDR2 is FQNEAQ. CDR3 length: 16 residues. In nucleotides, the CDR3 is TGTGCCAGCAGCTCTACGGTCCGAGAAGGTAGAAACACCATATATTTT. Protein product: CASSSTVREGRNTIYF.

This clone was counted a few times. The junction departs from the called germline gene at one end, perhaps through a read error. This CDR3 reads CASSMRGGGTNTQYF. The CDR3 region has the DNA TGTGCCAGTAGTATGCGCGGGGGGGGCACAAATACGCAGTATTTT. The chain carries TRBV19 and TRBJ2-3; 9 bases agree with TRBD2. Germline loops: CDR1 LNHDA, CDR2 SQIVND (reference sequence). The CDR3 loop spans 15 amino acids.

The chain employs TRBV9 and TRBJ2-1; D not resolved. Trimming removed 0 bases from V and 8 bases from J, with 6 bases in between. The germline CDR1 and CDR2 sequences are SGDLS and YYNGEE. This CDR3 contains 12 residues. The CDR3 sequence is CASSVVDHEQFF. The CDR3 DNA is TGTGCCAGCAGCGTAGTGGACCATGAGCAGTTCTTC.

The V gene is TRBV4-3, the J gene TRBJ2-7; the match to TRBD1 covers 10 bases. The germline V gene encodes CDR1 LGHNA and CDR2 YSLEER. V was clipped by 0 bases and J by 7 bases; unmatched bases: 6. CDR3 size: 15 residues. DNA of the CDR3: TGCGCCAGCAGCCAAGAGGGGACAGGGGTTTGGGAGCAGTACTTC. Amino acids: CASSQEGTGVWEQYF.

By share, this clone ranks as medium-sized. The V call is TRBV2, the J call TRBJ2-7; TRBD2 aligns across 8 bases. CDR3 length: 13 amino acids. Germline V gene data show CDR1 as SNHLY and CDR2 as FYNNEI. V lost 11 bases and J lost 3; bases outside the gene matches: 9. As DNA, the CDR3 is TGTGCCGGTTCGGGGGGGAACGACTACGAGCAGTACTTC. Translated, it gives CAGSGGNDYEQYF.

The chain has TRBV5-1 and TRBJ2-1; maybe TRBD2 (7 bases). This CDR3 is 15 amino acids long. Germline V lookup: CDR1 SGHRS, CDR2 YFSETQ. The V end was cut by 0 bases, the J end by 2 bases, with 9 bases between. CDR3 nucleotide sequence: TGCGCCAGCAGCTTGGGGGGGGGCCCCTACAATGAGCAGTTCTTC. Translated: CASSLGGGPYNEQFF.

J is TRBJ2-1 and V is TRBV25-1; perhaps TRBD2 as D (6 bases). The CDR3 runs to 18 residues. Germline assignment: CDR1 MGHDK and CDR2 SYGVNS. The V end was cut by 2 bases, the J end by 5 bases, with 22 bases between. The DNA for the CDR3 is TGTGCCAGCAGTGAAATGCGGGAAAAAACTTTAAGCGACAATGAGCAGTTCTTC. Amino acids: CASSEMREKTLSDNEQFF.